The present TCR beta chain was sequenced within a study of OX40 agonist ivuxolimab in advanced cancers. About the research overall: Patients enrolled in dose escalation were diagnosed with hepatocellular carcinoma, melanoma, renal cell or head and neck cancer.

Generated by immunoSEQ multiplex PCR, the TCRdb table keeps only in-frame clones and is missing some. The data hold fewer than 100,000 clones, with roughly 91% observed a single time. On this clone: Its antigen is as yet unknown.

Points from the study as a whole: CD4+ and CD8+ blood T cells expanded clonally by week 6 at 0.1 to 3.0 mg/kg.

The CDR3 is made up of 14 amino acids. Germline CDR1 is SQVTM and CDR2 is ANQGSEA. The V end lost 4 bases, the J end lost 3 bases, and 16 bases lay between the germline ends. The sequencing used CD4+ or CD8+ T cells sorted from blood, collected in a trial of the OX40 agonist ivuxolimab. This TCR came from an adult with an advanced solid tumor such as melanoma, head and neck, liver or kidney cancer. The J gene is TRBJ2-7, the V gene TRBV29-1, with D perhaps given as TRBD1 or TRBD2 (6 bases each). The CDR3 DNA is TGCAGCGTTGGGAGTTTTAGGGGGGTCTACGAGCAGTACTTC. Translating gives CSVGSFRGVYEQYF.